This T cell receptor beta chain was sequenced during a study of CD8+CD57+ T cells in acquired aplastic anemia. Study in general: Sorted CD4+ and CD8+ cell DNA averaged roughly 3 ug.

This CDR3 has 12 amino acids. Between the trimmed V and J ends, which lost 0 bases and 4 bases, there was a span of 6 bases. Germline lookup yields CDR1 GTSNPN and CDR2 SVGIG (reference sequence). Comments on this clonotype: Antigen specificity is unknown.

The TCR beta profiling, which covered VDJ combination and CDR3 sequence, was carried out using genomic DNA as the template. TCRdb called the reads again in MiXCR, with one record for every CDR3 protein. The table records some 130,000 distinct CDR3 sequences, about half of them present only once. Findings and limits, study-wide: Patients and healthy controls showed no significant CD8+ Simpson's diversity difference. Between patients and controls, approximately 29 CD8+ CDR3 sequences were found in common.

The chain has TRBV30 and TRBJ1-1; D is possibly TRBD1 (5 bases). Sample: sorted CD4+, CD8+, or CD8+CD57+ T cells (not recorded which) from PBMCs. The sequence was obtained from a human donor in good health, serving as a control. Here the CDR3 DNA reads TGTGCCTGGAGTGTGGGGGGCACTGAAGCTTTCTTT. Translated: CAWSVGGTEAFF.